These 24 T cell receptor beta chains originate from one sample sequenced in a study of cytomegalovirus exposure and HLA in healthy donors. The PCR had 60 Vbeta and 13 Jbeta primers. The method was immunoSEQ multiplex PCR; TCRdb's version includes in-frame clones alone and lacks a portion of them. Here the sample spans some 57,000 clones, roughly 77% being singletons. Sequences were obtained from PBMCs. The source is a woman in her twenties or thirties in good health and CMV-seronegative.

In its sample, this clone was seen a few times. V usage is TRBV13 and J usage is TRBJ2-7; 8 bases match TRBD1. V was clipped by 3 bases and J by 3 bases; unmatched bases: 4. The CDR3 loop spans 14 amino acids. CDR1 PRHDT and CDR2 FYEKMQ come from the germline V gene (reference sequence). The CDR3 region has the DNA TGTGCCAGCAGCTTCGGGACAGGCTTCTACGAGCAGTACTTC. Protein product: CASSFGTGFYEQYF.

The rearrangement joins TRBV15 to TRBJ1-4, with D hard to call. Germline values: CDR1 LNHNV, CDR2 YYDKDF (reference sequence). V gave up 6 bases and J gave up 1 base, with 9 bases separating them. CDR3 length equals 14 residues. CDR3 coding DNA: TGTGCCACCAGGGAGGGTCTAACTAATGAAAAACTGTTTTTT. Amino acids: CATREGLTNEKLFF.

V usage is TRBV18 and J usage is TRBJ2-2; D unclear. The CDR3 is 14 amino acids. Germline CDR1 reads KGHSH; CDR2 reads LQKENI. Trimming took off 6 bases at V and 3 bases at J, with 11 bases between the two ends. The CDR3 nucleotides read TGTGCCAGCTCCCTTCTCACTGACACCGGGGAGCTGTTTTTT. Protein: CASSLLTDTGELFF.

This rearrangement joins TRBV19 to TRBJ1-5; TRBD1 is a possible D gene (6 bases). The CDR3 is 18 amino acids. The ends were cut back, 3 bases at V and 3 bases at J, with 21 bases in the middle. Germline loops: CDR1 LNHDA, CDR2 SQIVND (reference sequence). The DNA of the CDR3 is TGTGCCAGTAGTATCGCTCCTATACAGGGTTATAACAATCAGCCCCAGCATTTT. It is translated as CASSIAPIQGYNNQPQHF.

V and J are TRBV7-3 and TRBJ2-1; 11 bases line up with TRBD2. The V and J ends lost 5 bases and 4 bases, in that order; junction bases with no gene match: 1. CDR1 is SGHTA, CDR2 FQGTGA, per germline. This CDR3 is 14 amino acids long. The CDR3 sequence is CASSRLAGYNEQFF. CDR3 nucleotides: TGTGCCAGCAGCCGACTAGCGGGGTACAATGAGCAGTTCTTC.

The DNA of the CDR3 is TGTGCCAGTACCTCAGACAGGGATGCAACTAATGAAAAACTGTTTTTT. Its protein is CASTSDRDATNEKLFF. This chain uses TRBV19 with TRBJ1-4; 7 bases line up with TRBD1. Per germline, CDR1 LNHDA and CDR2 SQIVND (reference sequence). Trimming took 7 bases from V and 0 from J; bases not matched to a gene: 8. CDR3 size: 16 residues.

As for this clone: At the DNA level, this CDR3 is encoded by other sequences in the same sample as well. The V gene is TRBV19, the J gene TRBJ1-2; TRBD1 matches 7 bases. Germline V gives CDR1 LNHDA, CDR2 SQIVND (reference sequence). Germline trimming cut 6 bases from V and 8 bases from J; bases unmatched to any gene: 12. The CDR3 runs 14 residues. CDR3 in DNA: TGTGCCAGTAGCAAAGAGGGGGCGGCCTACGGCTACACCTTC. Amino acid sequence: CASSKEGAAYGYTF.

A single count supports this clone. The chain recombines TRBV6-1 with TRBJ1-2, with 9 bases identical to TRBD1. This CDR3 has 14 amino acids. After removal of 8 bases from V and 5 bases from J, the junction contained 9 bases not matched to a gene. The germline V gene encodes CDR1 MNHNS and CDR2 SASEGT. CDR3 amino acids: CASAGTGWGYGYTF. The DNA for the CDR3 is TGTGCCAGCGCCGGGACAGGGTGGGGGTATGGCTACACCTTC.

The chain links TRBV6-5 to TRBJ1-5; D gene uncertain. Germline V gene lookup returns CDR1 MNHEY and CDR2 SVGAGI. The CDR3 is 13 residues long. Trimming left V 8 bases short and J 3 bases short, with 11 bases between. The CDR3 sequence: CASCRANNQPQHF. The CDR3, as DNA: TGTGCCAGCTGCAGAGCGAACAATCAGCCCCAGCATTTT.

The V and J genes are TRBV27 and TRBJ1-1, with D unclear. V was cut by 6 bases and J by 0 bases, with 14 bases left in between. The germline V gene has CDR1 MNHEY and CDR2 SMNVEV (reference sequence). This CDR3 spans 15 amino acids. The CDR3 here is CASSPGSGMNTEAFF. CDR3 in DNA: TGTGCCAGCAGCCCAGGATCGGGGATGAACACTGAAGCTTTCTTT.

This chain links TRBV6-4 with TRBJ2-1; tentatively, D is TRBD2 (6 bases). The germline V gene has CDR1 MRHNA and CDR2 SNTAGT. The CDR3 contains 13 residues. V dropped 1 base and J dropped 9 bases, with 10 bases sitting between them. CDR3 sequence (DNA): TGTGCCAGCAGTGACTACGGGAGTAGTGAGCAGTTCTTC. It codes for CASSDYGSSEQFF.

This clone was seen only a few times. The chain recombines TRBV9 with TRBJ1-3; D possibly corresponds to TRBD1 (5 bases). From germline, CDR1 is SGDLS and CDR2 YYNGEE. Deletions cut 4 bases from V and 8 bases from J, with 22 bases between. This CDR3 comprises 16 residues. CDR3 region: CASSPFLWDSSHTIYF. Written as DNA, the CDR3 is TGTGCCAGCAGCCCCTTCTTATGGGACTCGTCTCACACCATATATTTT.

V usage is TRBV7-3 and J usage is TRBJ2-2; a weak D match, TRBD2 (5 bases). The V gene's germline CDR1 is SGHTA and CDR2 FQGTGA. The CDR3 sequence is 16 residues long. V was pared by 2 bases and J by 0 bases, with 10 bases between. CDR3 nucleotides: TGTGCCAGCAGCTTAGTCGGGATCTCGAACACCGGGGAGCTGTTTTTT. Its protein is CASSLVGISNTGELFF.

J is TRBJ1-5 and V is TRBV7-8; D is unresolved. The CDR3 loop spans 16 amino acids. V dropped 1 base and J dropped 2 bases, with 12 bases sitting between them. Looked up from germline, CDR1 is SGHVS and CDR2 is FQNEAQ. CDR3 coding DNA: TGTGCCAGCAGCTTAGTGGAGTGGGTCGGCAATCAGCCCCAGCATTTT. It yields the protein CASSLVEWVGNQPQHF. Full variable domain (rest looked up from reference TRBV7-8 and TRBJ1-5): GAGVSQSPRYKVAKRGQDVALRCDPISGHVSLFWYQQALGQGPEFLTYFQNEAQLDKSGLPSDRFFAERPEGSVSTLKIQRTQQEDSAVYLCASSLVEWVGNQPQHFGDGTRLSIL.

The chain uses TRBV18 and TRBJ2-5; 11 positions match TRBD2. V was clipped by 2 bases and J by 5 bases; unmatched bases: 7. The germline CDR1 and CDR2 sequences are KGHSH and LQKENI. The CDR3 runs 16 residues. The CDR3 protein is CASSPRLAGSGETQYF. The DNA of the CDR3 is TGTGCCAGCTCACCAAGACTAGCGGGATCTGGGGAGACCCAGTACTTC.

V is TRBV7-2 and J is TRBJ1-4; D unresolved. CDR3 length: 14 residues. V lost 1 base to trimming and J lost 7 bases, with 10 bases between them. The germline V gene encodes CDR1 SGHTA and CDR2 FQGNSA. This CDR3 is CASSLGRAGEKLFF. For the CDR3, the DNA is TGTGCCAGCAGCTTAGGGAGGGCAGGTGAAAAACTGTTTTTT.

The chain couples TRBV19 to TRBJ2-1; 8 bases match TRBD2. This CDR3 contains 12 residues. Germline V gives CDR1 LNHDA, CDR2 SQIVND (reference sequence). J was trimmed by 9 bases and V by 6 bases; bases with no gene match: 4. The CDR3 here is CASSGRAGEQFF. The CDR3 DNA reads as TGTGCCAGTAGCGGGAGGGCCGGTGAGCAGTTCTTC. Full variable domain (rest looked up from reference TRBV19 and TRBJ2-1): DGGITQSPKYLFRKEGQNVTLSCEQNLNHDAMYWYRQDPGQGLRLIYYSQIVNDFQKGDIAEGYSVSREKKESFPLTVTSAQKNPTAFYLCASSGRAGEQFFGPGTRLTVL.

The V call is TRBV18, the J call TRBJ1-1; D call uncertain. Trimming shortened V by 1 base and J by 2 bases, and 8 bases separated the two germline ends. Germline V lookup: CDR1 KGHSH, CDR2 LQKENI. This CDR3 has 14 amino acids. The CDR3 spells CASSPQPVNTEAFF. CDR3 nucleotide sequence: TGTGCCAGCTCACCACAACCGGTTAACACTGAAGCTTTCTTT.

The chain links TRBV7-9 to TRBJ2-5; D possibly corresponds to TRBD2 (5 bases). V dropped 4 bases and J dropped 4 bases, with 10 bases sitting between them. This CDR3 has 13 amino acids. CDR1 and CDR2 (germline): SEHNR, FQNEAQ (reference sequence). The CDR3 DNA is TGTGCCAGCAGCTCGAGAGGGCCAGAGACCCAGTACTTC. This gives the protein CASSSRGPETQYF.

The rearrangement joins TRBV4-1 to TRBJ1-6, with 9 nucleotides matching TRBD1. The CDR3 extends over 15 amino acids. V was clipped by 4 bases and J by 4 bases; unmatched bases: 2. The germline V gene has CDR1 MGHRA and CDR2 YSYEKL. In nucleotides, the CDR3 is TGCGCCAGCAGCCGGACAGGGGATTATAATTCACCCCTCCACTTT. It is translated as CASSRTGDYNSPLHF.

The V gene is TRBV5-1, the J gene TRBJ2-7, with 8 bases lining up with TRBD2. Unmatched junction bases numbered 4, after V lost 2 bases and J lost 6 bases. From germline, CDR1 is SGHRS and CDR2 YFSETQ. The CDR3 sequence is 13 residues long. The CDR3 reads CASSFGTRLEQYF. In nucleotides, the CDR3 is TGCGCCAGCAGCTTTGGGACTAGACTCGAGCAGTACTTC.

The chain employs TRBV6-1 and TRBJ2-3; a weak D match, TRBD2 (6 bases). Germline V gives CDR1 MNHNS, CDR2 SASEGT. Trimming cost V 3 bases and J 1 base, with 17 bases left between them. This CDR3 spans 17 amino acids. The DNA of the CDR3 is TGTGCCAGCAGTGAGGCTCAGGAGGGTAGGGGCACAGATACGCAGTATTTT. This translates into CASSEAQEGRGTDTQYF.

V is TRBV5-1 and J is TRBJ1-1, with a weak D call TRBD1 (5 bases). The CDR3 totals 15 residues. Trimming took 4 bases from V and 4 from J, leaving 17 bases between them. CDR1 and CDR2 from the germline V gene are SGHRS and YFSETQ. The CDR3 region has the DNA TGCGCCAGCAGCCCCGCAGGGCTGGGGGGCACTGAAGCTTTCTTT. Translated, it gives CASSPAGLGGTEAFF.

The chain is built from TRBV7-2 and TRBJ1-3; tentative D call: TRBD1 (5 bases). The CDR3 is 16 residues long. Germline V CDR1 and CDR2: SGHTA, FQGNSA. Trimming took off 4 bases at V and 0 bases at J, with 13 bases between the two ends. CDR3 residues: CASSSRESSSGNTIYF. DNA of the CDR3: TGTGCCAGCAGCTCCAGGGAATCAAGCTCTGGAAACACCATATATTTT.